This TCR beta chain appears in the sequencing data of a study of glioma-infiltrating T cells. The iRepertoire nested amplicon-rescue multiplex PCR amplified TCR alpha and beta CDR3s from RNA. One-step reverse transcription and amplification started from roughly 100-400 ng of tissue mRNA or PBMC total RNA. TCRdb itself ran the multiplex PCR reads through MiXCR, one entry per CDR3 protein. The sample lists more than 85,000 distinct CDR3 sequences; 25% were seen once. This clonotype was seen repeatedly, ten times or more. Its antigen is as yet unknown. The study, taken as a whole, reports: Gliomas, especially low-grade, showed above-expected tissue-blood divergence; non-neoplastic patients showed below. Very few CDR3 sequences were shared between tissue and blood.

Germline assignment: CDR1 DFQATT and CDR2 SNEGSKA (reference sequence). This CDR3 has 16 amino acids. This TCR came from a human donor with low-grade glioma or glioblastoma, undergoing nonglioma brain surgery, or in good health (not recorded which). The sample comprised glioma tissue, nonneoplastic brain tissue, or PBMCs (not recorded which). V gene TRBV20-1 combines with J gene TRBJ1-5; possible D gene TRBD1, 5 bases. The CDR3 sequence is CSALLPQDYSNQPQHF. The CDR3 bases are TGCAGCGCCCTTCTACCACAGGATTATAGCAATCAGCCCCAGCATTTT.